This T cell receptor (beta chain) was found in a study of regulatory T cells in long-lasting Graves disease. Ten or more counts support this clonotype. Germline-derived CDR1 and CDR2 are DFQATT and SNEGSKA (reference sequence). This CDR3 contains 13 residues. Trimming stripped 7 bases from V and 7 bases from J, with 19 bases between. Building of the TCR beta libraries involved iRepertoire HTBI primers and Arm-PCR of CDR3 regions. Per the authors' pipeline: Taken together, the samples had 50 to 70 TRBV and more than 11 TRBJ segments identified. TCRdb processed the multiplex PCR reads anew with MiXCR; each CDR3 protein has one entry. These V and J calls originate from TCRdb's pipeline instead of the authors' own analysis. The data hold about 350,000 distinct CDR3 sequences, with 15% to 20% observed a single time. Time point of the sample: newly diagnosed GD, antithyroid drugs for less than 3 months. RNA extracted from PBMCs served as the sequencing template.

The same specimen was also included in a second study, on T cells in Graves' hyperthyroidism and ophthalmopathy. Turning to that study: Most thyroid-expanded clonotypes above 0.001 were also found in blood.

The sample here was peripheral blood mononuclear cells (PBMCs), taken at new diagnosis, from a patient treated with antithyroid drugs. The sequence came from a woman aged 18-35 years with Graves disease. The chain uses TRBV20-1 and TRBJ1-1; D is ambiguous. CDR3 region: CSVTEGGMGEAFF. The CDR3 DNA is TGCAGTGTCACGGAGGGAGGGATGGGTGAAGCTTTCTTT.